This T cell receptor (beta chain) was sequenced for a study of blood T cell repertoires in COVID-19 (dated by TCRdb to the early 2020s). In terms of the full investigation: Samples from collaborators originated in the United States, Italy and Spain and spanned both the acute and convalescent phases of COVID-19. The material from the prospective study consisted of cDNA or gDNA derived from T cells, B-cell-depleted T cells, or PBMCs. The dataset comprised deeply sampled blood TCRbeta repertoires from subjects exposed to, actively infected with, or recovered from COVID-19. A freely available public database, intended as a resource for researchers studying the immune response to SARS-CoV-2, is where the repertoires were released. Samples were obtained from the ongoing ImmuneRACE study (first 160 participants) and from 1,000 to 1,500 subjects provided by 6 global collaborators. Nearly every sample came with metadata listing a de-identified subject ID, COVID-19 status, age in years and sex. HLA class I and class II types, where available, came from metadata supplied by the sample provider rather than from assay-based typing. Study-wide findings and limitations: How much clinical and demographic metadata was included differed by source and by participant, and the metadata was provided uncurated.

The immunoSEQ Assay, a bias-controlled multiplex PCR, was used to amplify TCRbeta CDR3 regions from genomic DNA. Concerning the study's data processing: The number of nucleated cells in each sample was estimated by amplification of reference gene primers within the assay. Sequence reads were collapsed and filtered to measure the absolute abundance of every unique TCRbeta CDR3 rearrangement. For each sample, productive Simpson clonality was calculated as the square root of Simpson's diversity index over productive rearrangements. The clones in this table, taken by TCRdb from immuneACCESS, are in-frame only. Not every clone is retained; where verified, under half of the shortfall comes from an unresolved V gene, and the cause of the rest is unknown. V and J calls plus clone size are reproduced from that table; the DNA served to infer D and trimming. Here the sample has about 120,000 clones; 80% to 90% occur a single time. The top ten constitute over 10% of the sample.

A note on this clone: This clone's antigen is unknown. The sample holds no much larger clone one base away, and base qualities are not on file.

Deletion took 6 bases off V and 4 bases off J, with a span of 13 bases between the germline ends. CDR3 length: 14 amino acids, cysteine to phenylalanine. The retained sequence is limited to the CDR3, 42 bases, with the frame set at the first base. The CDR1 and CDR2 encoded by the germline V gene (reference sequence) are MNHEY and SMNVEV. The collaborating institutions used their own protocols to collect whole blood in K2EDTA tubes. Collaborator samples were shipped for TCRbeta analysis as frozen whole blood, isolated PBMCs, or DNA extracted from either sample type. The chain was built from TRBV27 and TRBJ1-5; the best D guess is TRBD1, with 6 bases matching. Sequenced material: peripheral blood. This sequence was found in a human donor in a cohort sampled during active COVID-19. The CDR3 protein is CASSQDSENQPQHF. The base sequence is TGTGCCAGCAGCCAGGACAGCGAAAATCAGCCCCAGCATTTT.